The 28 T cell receptor beta chains listed next were all sequenced from one sample in a study of cytomegalovirus exposure and HLA in healthy donors (dated by TCRdb to the late 2010s). Preparation of the library involved the immunoSEQ multiplex PCR assay. A mixture of 60 forward primers for TCR Vbeta segments and 13 reverse primers for TCR Jbeta segments was used in the multiplex PCR. What TCRdb holds here is the immuneACCESS table cut down to in-frame rearrangements. Part of the clones is not present; checked against another copy, under half of the missing clones reflect an unresolved V gene, and the others are unexplained. The sample includes more than 75,000 clones, with about 74% observed a single time. The biggest ten clones account for 6.2% of the sample. The sample comprised PBMCs. All receptors come from a woman aged 45-60 years in good health and CMV-seropositive.

The V and J genes are TRBV4-1 and TRBJ2-2; D gene ambiguous. With 3 bases removed from V and 1 base from J, the gap between germline ends came to 12 bases. Germline CDR1 reads MGHRA; CDR2 reads YSYEKL. The CDR3 covers 16 residues. CDR3 DNA: TGCGCCAGCAGCCAGGTCAACGACATGAACACCGGGGAGCTGTTTTTT. Its translation: CASSQVNDMNTGELFF.

The chain joins TRBV2 to TRBJ2-7; D may be TRBD1 (6 bases). CDR3 length: 12 residues. V was trimmed by 6 bases and J by 2 bases, leaving 8 bases between them. The V gene's germline CDR1 is SNHLY and CDR2 FYNNEI. CDR3 in amino acids: CASSRDTYEQYF. In DNA form, the CDR3 reads TGTGCCAGCAGCCGGGACACCTACGAGCAGTACTTC.

The chain combines TRBV29-1 with TRBJ1-1; 9 nucleotides align to TRBD1. Germline loops: CDR1 SQVTM, CDR2 ANQGSEA. CDR3 length: 13 amino acids. Trimming cost V 7 bases and J 7 bases; bases outside gene matches: 10. The CDR3 spells CSAYTGTGSEAFF. The DNA for the CDR3 is TGCAGCGCTTACACCGGGACAGGGAGTGAAGCTTTCTTT.

This clone has only one observation. The genes are TRBV5-6 and TRBJ2-4, with 7 bases fitting TRBD1. After removal of 3 bases from V and 8 bases from J, the junction contained 5 bases not matched to a gene. The CDR3 is 13 amino acids. The germline gives CDR1 SGHDT, CDR2 YYEEEE. The CDR3 is CASSSDRVYIQYF. CDR3 coding DNA: TGTGCCAGCAGCTCCGACAGGGTCTACATTCAGTACTTC.

This clone was seen only a few times. The gene calls are TRBV27 and TRBJ1-2, with D perhaps matching TRBD1 (5 bases). Germline values: CDR1 MNHEY, CDR2 SMNVEV (reference sequence). The V end was cut by 6 bases, the J end by 4 bases, with 18 bases between. This CDR3 has 15 amino acids. Here the CDR3 DNA reads TGTGCCAGCAGCGCCCTTGCCGGGGACTTCTATGGCTACACCTTC. This translates into CASSALAGDFYGYTF.

V gene TRBV25-1 combines with J gene TRBJ2-7, with D maybe TRBD1 (7 bases). Per germline, CDR1 MGHDK and CDR2 SYGVNS. Trimming took off 2 bases at V and 6 bases at J, with 17 bases between the two ends. The CDR3 sequence is 15 residues long. The CDR3 nucleotides are TGTGCCAGCAGTGAAGCTCTAGGAGGGGGCAGCGAGCAGTACTTC. This codes for CASSEALGGGSEQYF.

This chain connects TRBV7-9 to TRBJ2-1; 12 positions agree with TRBD2. CDR1 and CDR2 from the germline V gene are SEHNR and FQNEAQ (reference sequence). The V segment lost 8 bases and the J segment 3 bases; nucleotides outside the gene matches: 11. This CDR3 has 17 residues. The CDR3 is CASGRTSGATFYNEQFF. The CDR3 DNA sequence: TGTGCCAGCGGAAGGACTAGCGGGGCTACCTTCTACAATGAGCAGTTCTTC.

This clone has a handful of counts. V is TRBV5-6 and J is TRBJ2-7; TRBD2 matches 13 bases. V lost 4 bases and J lost 0; bases outside the gene matches: 10. Germline CDR1 is SGHDT and CDR2 is YYEEEE. The CDR3 totals 18 residues. The CDR3 sequence is CASSIGLAGVFTSYEQYF. The CDR3 nucleotides read TGTGCCAGCAGCATTGGACTAGCGGGAGTTTTTACCTCCTACGAGCAGTACTTC.

By its share, this clone is medium-sized. The V and J genes are TRBV6-1 and TRBJ1-5, with D maybe TRBD1 (5 bases). Trimming removed 5 bases from V and 1 base from J, with 12 bases in between. Germline CDR1 MNHNS, CDR2 SASEGT. This CDR3 comprises 15 residues. The CDR3 sequence is CASSKEEGSNQPQHF. Written as DNA, the CDR3 is TGTGCCAGCAGTAAGGAGGAGGGGAGCAATCAGCCCCAGCATTTT.

This chain links TRBV7-3 with TRBJ1-1, with D tentatively TRBD1 (6 bases). The CDR3 runs to 15 residues. CDR1 is SGHTA, CDR2 FQGTGA, per germline. Trimming stripped 2 bases from V and 1 base from J, with 11 bases between. The DNA for the CDR3 is TGTGCCAGCAGCTTAGAAGGGGGAAGGAACACTGAAGCTTTCTTT. Translation: CASSLEGGRNTEAFF.

The chain carries TRBV6-6 and TRBJ1-2; 9 bases agree with TRBD1. The CDR3 spans 14 residues. In germline, CDR1 is MNHNY, CDR2 SVGAGI (reference sequence). V trimming: 6 bases; J trimming: 1 base; junction bases outside the gene matches: 3. The CDR3 DNA reads TGTGCCAGCAGAGGGACAGGGATTAACTATGGCTACACCTTC. This codes for CASRGTGINYGYTF.

The V and J genes are TRBV9 and TRBJ1-3; D perhaps matches TRBD1 (5 bases). V gave up 4 bases and J gave up 0 bases, with 11 bases separating them. Germline values: CDR1 SGDLS, CDR2 YYNGEE. This CDR3 has 15 amino acids. CDR3 protein: CASSRTGDSGNTIYF. In DNA, the CDR3 is TGTGCCAGCAGCCGCACAGGCGACTCTGGAAACACCATATATTTT.

This clone has a handful of counts. The chain links TRBV6-5 to TRBJ2-1; D ambiguous. The CDR3 extends over 13 amino acids. The V gene's germline CDR1 is MNHEY and CDR2 SVGAGI. Trimming removed 2 bases at V and 8 bases at J, with 10 bases between. CDR3 sequence (DNA): TGTGCCAGCAGTTACGGGCAGGTCGATGAGCAGTTCTTC. The encoded protein is CASSYGQVDEQFF.

This sequence joins TRBV12-5 and TRBJ2-7; D gene uncertain. The germline gives CDR1 LGHNT, CDR2 FRNRAP. Trimming removed 6 bases at V and 4 bases at J, with 19 bases between. CDR3 length: 15 amino acids. The CDR3 loop reads CASGSNHGGLYEQYF. CDR3 DNA: TGTGCTAGTGGCTCGAACCACGGCGGTTTGTACGAGCAGTACTTC.

This sequence joins TRBV2 and TRBJ2-3, with D unclear. Trimming shortened V by 9 bases and J by 1 base, and 11 bases separated the two germline ends. Looked up from germline, CDR1 is SNHLY and CDR2 is FYNNEI. This CDR3 spans 13 amino acids. The CDR3 coding sequence is TGTGCCAGAACCCGAGGAGGCACAGATACGCAGTATTTT. It codes for CARTRGGTDTQYF.

The chain employs TRBV5-1 and TRBJ1-2; TRBD1 matches 8 bases. This CDR3 comprises 15 residues. Trimming at V came to 0 bases and at J to 6 bases, leaving 7 bases not matched to a gene. The V gene's germline CDR1 is SGHRS and CDR2 YFSETQ. CDR3 nucleotide sequence: TGCGCCAGCAGCTTGGCAGGGACAGGTGTCGATGGCTACACCTTC. Its protein product is CASSLAGTGVDGYTF.

J is TRBJ2-7 and V is TRBV5-6, with 7 nucleotides matching TRBD1. The CDR3 is 15 residues long. With 4 bases clipped from V and 3 bases from J, the junction kept 10 bases outside the gene matches. CDR1 SGHDT and CDR2 YYEEEE come from the germline V gene. DNA of the CDR3: TGTGCCAGCAGCATGGGACAGCTGAGGAGCTACGAGCAGTACTTC. Its translation: CASSMGQLRSYEQYF. The whole variable domain, remainder taken from reference TRBV5-6 and TRBJ2-7, is DAGVTQSPTHLIKTRGQQVTLRCSPKSGHDTVSWYQQALGQGPQFIFQYYEEEERQRGNFPDRFSGHQFPNYSSELNVNALLLGDSALYLCASSMGQLRSYEQYFGPGTRLTVT.

V and J are TRBV5-6 and TRBJ1-1, with a weak D call TRBD1 (6 bases). Germline V CDR1 and CDR2: SGHDT, YYEEEE. The CDR3 loop spans 13 amino acids. Between the trimmed V and J ends, which lost 6 bases and 5 bases, there was a span of 14 bases. The CDR3 DNA reads TGTGCCAGCATCATACAGGGAGGGACTGAAGCTTTCTTT. Its protein is CASIIQGGTEAFF.

Notes on this clone: One end of the junction fails to match germline, which may point to a read error. This rearrangement joins TRBV7-7 to TRBJ2-1, with TRBD1 matching 8 bases. The CDR3 extends over 15 amino acids. From germline, CDR1 is SSHAT and CDR2 FNYEAQ (reference sequence). DNA for the CDR3: TGTGCTAGCAGCGTTGACAGGGGTGGCTACAATGAGCAGTTCTTC. It codes for CASSVDRGGYNEQFF.

The chain recombines TRBV6-5 with TRBJ2-2, with D maybe TRBD1 (5 bases). Per the germline V gene, CDR1 is MNHEY and CDR2 is SVGAGI. This CDR3 spans 13 amino acids. V lost 5 bases to trimming and J lost 3 bases, with 7 bases between them. The CDR3 bases are TGTGCCAGCAGTGGCAGGGACACCGGGGAGCTGTTTTTT. Amino acid sequence: CASSGRDTGELFF.

This sequence joins TRBV7-2 and TRBJ2-5, with 7 bases that match TRBD1. CDR1 and CDR2 from the germline V gene are SGHTA and FQGNSA. After removal of 0 bases from V and 4 bases from J, the junction contained 5 bases not matched to a gene. The CDR3 contains 15 residues. CDR3 coding DNA: TGTGCCAGCAGCTTAGCAAAGGGGGCCGGAGAGACCCAGTACTTC. It yields the protein CASSLAKGAGETQYF.

As regards this clone: The junction departs from the called germline gene at one end, perhaps through a read error. The DNA for the CDR3 is TGTGCCAGCAGCCTAGCGAGGGAGACCCAGTACTTC. Encoded protein: CASSLARETQYF. The rearrangement links TRBV7-9 to TRBJ2-5; the D gene is possibly TRBD2 (6 bases). The CDR3 extends over 12 amino acids. Germline CDR1 SEHNR, CDR2 FQNEAQ (reference sequence).

The chain combines TRBV19 with TRBJ2-5; possibly TRBD1 for D (6 bases). Germline V gene data show CDR1 as LNHDA and CDR2 as SQIVND (reference sequence). V lost 4 bases and J 3 bases, leaving 12 bases between the germline ends. This CDR3 contains 14 residues. In nucleotides, the CDR3 is TGTGCCAGTAGTAGTACAGGGTTAAAAGAGACCCAGTACTTC. Encoded protein: CASSSTGLKETQYF. The variable domain in full, completed from reference TRBV19 and TRBJ2-5, reads DGGITQSPKYLFRKEGQNVTLSCEQNLNHDAMYWYRQDPGQGLRLIYYSQIVNDFQKGDIAEGYSVSREKKESFPLTVTSAQKNPTAFYLCASSSTGLKETQYFGPGTRLLVL.

This sequence joins TRBV5-8 and TRBJ2-4, with D perhaps matching TRBD1 (6 bases). This CDR3 spans 15 amino acids. The germline V and J ends were trimmed by 2 bases and 4 bases, with 13 bases remaining between them. CDR1 and CDR2 (germline): SGHTS, YDEGEE. CDR3 DNA sequence: TGTGCCAGCAGCTTAGGTCCCGGACAGAAAAACATTCAGTACTTC. This translates into CASSLGPGQKNIQYF.

CDR3 residues: CASSSRGVYNEQFF. The CDR3 coding sequence is TGTGCCAGCAGTTCCAGGGGAGTATACAATGAGCAGTTCTTC. The chain recombines TRBV27 with TRBJ2-1, with D maybe TRBD1 (6 bases). Germline assignment: CDR1 MNHEY and CDR2 SMNVEV (reference sequence). CDR3 length: 14 residues. Trimming took off 4 bases at V and 4 bases at J, with 11 bases between the two ends.

The chain couples TRBV29-1 to TRBJ1-1; maybe TRBD1 (5 bases). The CDR3 runs 11 residues. V was shortened by 5 bases and J by 5 bases, with 9 bases between the two germline ends. Per germline, CDR1 SQVTM and CDR2 ANQGSEA. CDR3 protein: CSVPRGTEAFF. The CDR3 DNA reads as TGCAGCGTTCCTAGGGGTACTGAAGCTTTCTTT.

In this sample, this clone turned up a few times. This chain connects TRBV4-1 to TRBJ1-1; tentative D call: TRBD1 (6 bases). Trimming left V 3 bases short and J 4 bases short, with 9 bases between. The germline V gene encodes CDR1 MGHRA and CDR2 YSYEKL. There are 13 residues in the CDR3. This CDR3 is CASSHTGLTEAFF. Written as DNA, the CDR3 is TGCGCCAGCAGCCATACAGGGCTCACTGAAGCTTTCTTT.

The chain employs TRBV25-1 and TRBJ2-5; TRBD2 matches 7 bases. Germline V gene data show CDR1 as MGHDK and CDR2 as SYGVNS. The CDR3 is made up of 15 amino acids. V gave up 8 bases and J gave up 0 bases; unmatched junction bases: 9. CDR3 DNA: TGTGCCAGCGGGGGGGAAACCGCAAACCAAGAGACCCAGTACTTC. Its translation is CASGGETANQETQYF.